What follows are 21 T cell receptor beta chains derived from one specimen sequenced in a study of human T cells and chemical hapten exposure listed by TCRdb under 2021. Explained via the paper, the time point label denotes: patch test 2, 6 weeks after DPC sensitization. The treatment or condition label, as the study defines it: therapeutic diphenylcyclopropenone sensitization with weekly scalp DPC. Library creation used RACE. The listed sequencing device is NextSeq 500. In TCRdb, the public reads were trimmed at Q25 with fastp and aligned with MiXCR, with productive beta chains retained. Duplicate CDR3 protein sequences are folded into a single record with the most common DNA and genes. This sample lists about 78,000 distinct CDR3 sequences; 8.5% were detected once. Jointly, the top ten make up around 3.5% of the sample. The sample in question was whole blood, obtained in connection with sensitization to the hapten diphenylcyclopropenone (DPC). Receptors were obtained from a woman in her forties or fifties with alopecia areata. Some clones in this sample may be carry-over from other donors' samples.

This clonotype appeared many times. V usage is TRBV16 and J usage is TRBJ2-6; D remains ambiguous. This CDR3 region has 14 residues. Germline V gene sequence: CDR1 KGHSY, CDR2 FQNENV. The V end lost 4 bases, the J end lost 1 base, and 5 bases lay between the germline ends. CDR3 sequence (DNA): TGTGCCAGCAGCCGCCAATCTGGGGCCAACGTCCTGACTTTC. Residues: CASSRQSGANVLTF.

This clonotype was observed a few times. The chain uses TRBV29-1 and TRBJ1-1; no firm D call. Germline-derived CDR1 and CDR2 are SQVTM and ANQGSEA. Between the trimmed V and J ends, which lost 4 bases and 1 base, there was a span of 4 bases. The CDR3 has 11 amino acids. In DNA, the CDR3 is TGCAGCGTTGGGAAGAACACTGAAGCTTTCTTT. Protein sequence: CSVGKNTEAFF.

The V call is TRBV6-5, the J call TRBJ2-1, with 8 bases fitting TRBD1. The germline V gene encodes CDR1 MNHEY and CDR2 SVGAGI. The V and J ends lost 4 bases and 3 bases, in that order; junction bases with no gene match: 8. The CDR3 runs 16 residues. CDR3 protein: CASSSQPGGRYNEQFF. For the CDR3, the DNA is TGTGCCAGCAGTTCCCAGCCAGGGGGCCGCTACAATGAGCAGTTCTTC.

This clonotype was seen repeatedly, ten times or more. This CDR3 reads CASSFAREGSETQYF. Written as DNA, the CDR3 is TGTGCCAGCAGTTTTGCCAGGGAGGGAAGTGAGACCCAGTACTTC. The V and J genes are TRBV28 and TRBJ2-5; 7 bases agree with TRBD2. Germline lookup yields CDR1 MDHEN and CDR2 SYDVKM. Trimming cost V 3 bases and J 5 bases; bases outside gene matches: 9. CDR3 size: 15 residues.

This clonotype has more than one count but fewer than ten. This rearrangement joins TRBV12-3 or TRBV12-4 to TRBJ2-2; a weak D match, TRBD1 (5 bases). With 5 bases removed from V and 8 bases from J, the gap between germline ends came to 12 bases. The CDR3 covers 13 residues. The CDR3 loop reads CASSPGREGELFF. CDR3 DNA: TGTGCCAGCAGTCCCGGCAGGGAAGGGGAGCTGTTTTTT.

This clonotype was seen only a few times. The chain carries TRBV28 and TRBJ2-3, with D possibly matching TRBD2 (6 bases). Germline values: CDR1 MDHEN, CDR2 SYDVKM. There are 13 residues in the CDR3. V was pared by 1 base and J by 11 bases, with 13 bases between. Written as DNA, the CDR3 is TGTGCCAGCAGTTTATTGAGGCCCGGGGGGCAGTATTTT. It codes for CASSLLRPGGQYF.

This clonotype came up many times. The genes are TRBV5-6 and TRBJ1-1; D is unclear. CDR3 length equals 12 residues. Germline V gives CDR1 SGHDT, CDR2 YYEEEE. Between the trimmed V and J ends, which lost 2 bases and 4 bases, there was a span of 6 bases. CDR3 nucleotides: TGTGCCAGCAGCTTAGGTGTCACTGAAGCTTTCTTT. This gives the protein CASSLGVTEAFF.

In its sample, this clonotype was seen a few times. The V and J genes are TRBV29-1 and TRBJ1-2; 7 positions agree with TRBD1. Germline CDR1 and CDR2: SQVTM and ANQGSEA. V gave up 6 bases and J gave up 7 bases; unmatched junction bases: 8. The CDR3 contains 12 residues. The CDR3 region is CSVADREGGYTF. DNA for the CDR3: TGCAGCGTCGCTGACAGGGAGGGTGGCTACACCTTC.

The chain employs TRBV5-6 and TRBJ1-1; D is unresolved. CDR1 and CDR2 from the germline V gene are SGHDT and YYEEEE. V lost 2 bases to trimming and J lost 9 bases, with 8 bases between them. The CDR3 is 11 residues long. The CDR3: CASSFDGKAFF. The CDR3 DNA reads TGTGCCAGCAGCTTCGACGGGAAAGCTTTCTTT. The whole variable domain, remainder taken from reference TRBV5-6 and TRBJ1-1, is DAGVTQSPTHLIKTRGQQVTLRCSPKSGHDTVSWYQQALGQGPQFIFQYYEEEERQRGNFPDRFSGHQFPNYSSELNVNALLLGDSALYLCASSFDGKAFFGQGTRLTVV.

The sample holds many counts of this clonotype. The gene calls are TRBV9 and TRBJ2-5; D could derive from TRBD1 or TRBD2 (5 bases each). The CDR3 runs to 15 residues. Trimming shortened V by 0 bases and J by 5 bases, and 14 bases separated the two germline ends. Per the germline V gene, CDR1 is SGDLS and CDR2 is YYNGEE. This CDR3 is CASSVARGPGETQYF. The CDR3 region has the DNA TGTGCCAGCAGCGTAGCTCGGGGACCTGGGGAGACCCAGTACTTC.

The J gene is TRBJ2-3, the V gene TRBV9, with 7 bases matching TRBD1. The V gene end was trimmed by 0 bases and the J gene end by 2 bases; junction bases not matched to a gene: 9. The CDR3 spans 17 residues. Germline V CDR1 and CDR2: SGDLS, YYNGEE. CDR3 sequence reads: CASSVDPPGTATDTQYF. The CDR3 DNA sequence: TGTGCCAGCAGCGTAGATCCCCCTGGGACAGCCACAGATACGCAGTATTTT.

There are many counts of this clonotype. The chain is built from TRBV2 and TRBJ1-2; D possibly corresponds to TRBD1 (5 bases). The CDR3 extends over 14 amino acids. CDR1 and CDR2 (germline): SNHLY, FYNNEI. Trimming shortened V by 8 bases and J by 4 bases, and 17 bases separated the two germline ends. The CDR3 loop reads CASLGAAGAYGYTF. The CDR3, as DNA: TGTGCCAGCTTAGGGGCCGCTGGGGCCTATGGCTACACCTTC.

Only a few counts were recorded for this clonotype. This chain connects TRBV6-1 to TRBJ2-5; 7 nucleotides align to TRBD2. V gave up 2 bases and J gave up 5 bases; unmatched junction bases: 11. Germline CDR1 MNHNS, CDR2 SASEGT. The CDR3 totals 16 residues. The CDR3 DNA sequence: TGTGCCAGCAGTGAATTTTACGGGGGGAGAAGTGAGACCCAGTACTTC. Its protein is CASSEFYGGRSETQYF.

Only a few counts were recorded for this clonotype. The DNA for the CDR3 is TGTGCCAGCAGCTTGGTGTCTGTCCATGAGCAGTTCTTC. Translated, it gives CASSLVSVHEQFF. V usage is TRBV5-4 and J usage is TRBJ2-1, with D unclear. The CDR3 totals 13 residues. Germline V gives CDR1 SGHNT, CDR2 YYREEE (reference sequence). V lost 0 bases to trimming and J lost 8 bases, with 9 bases between them. Filled out from reference TRBV5-4 and TRBJ2-1, the complete variable domain reads ETGVTQSPTHLIKTRGQQVTLRCSSQSGHNTVSWYQQALGQGPQFIFQYYREEENGRGNFPPRFSGLQFPNYSSELNVNALELDDSALYLCASSLVSVHEQFFGPGTRLTVL.

The CDR3 DNA sequence: TGTGCCAGCAGGTCCGGGACAGGCAATCAGCCCCAGCATTTT. It yields the protein CASRSGTGNQPQHF. The chain links TRBV2 to TRBJ1-5, with 7 bases fitting TRBD1. The V gene end was trimmed by 6 bases and the J gene end by 2 bases; junction bases not matched to a gene: 4. The CDR3 is made up of 14 amino acids. Germline CDR1 reads SNHLY; CDR2 reads FYNNEI.

CDR3 sequence: CASSWASRQSGAYNEQFF. The CDR3 nucleotides are TGCGCCAGCAGCTGGGCCTCACGTCAATCAGGCGCCTACAATGAGCAGTTCTTC. The rearrangement uses TRBV5-1 and TRBJ2-1; D remains unclear. This CDR3 is built from 18 residues. Germline V gives CDR1 SGHRS, CDR2 YFSETQ. Deletions cut 3 bases from V and 2 bases from J, with 21 bases between.

This clonotype was recorded at least ten times. The CDR3 sequence is CSARDKEGYQETQYF. In nucleotides, the CDR3 is TGCAGTGCTAGAGATAAGGAGGGCTATCAAGAGACCCAGTACTTC. The rearrangement links TRBV20-1 to TRBJ2-5; tentative D call: TRBD2 (6 bases). The V gene's germline CDR1 is DFQATT and CDR2 SNEGSKA (reference sequence). Trimming shortened V by 0 bases and J by 2 bases, and 13 bases separated the two germline ends. The CDR3 totals 15 residues.

The rearrangement links TRBV7-2 to TRBJ2-3; 9 nucleotides agree with TRBD2. Trimming cost V 4 bases and J 0 bases; bases outside gene matches: 5. This CDR3 spans 16 amino acids. Germline V gene sequence: CDR1 SGHTA, CDR2 FQGNSA. The CDR3 DNA reads TGTGCCAGCAGCTCACTTAGCGGGAGTAGCACAGATACGCAGTATTTT. As protein: CASSSLSGSSTDTQYF.

J is TRBJ2-3 and V is TRBV30, with unresolved D. This CDR3 has 16 residues. Trimming took off 1 base at V and 0 bases at J, with 14 bases between the two ends. Germline CDR1 reads GTSNPN; CDR2 reads SVGIG (reference sequence). CDR3 sequence: CAWSAGNWASTDTQYF. The DNA for the CDR3 is TGTGCCTGGAGTGCAGGAAATTGGGCGAGCACAGATACGCAGTATTTT. The full variable domain, in which reference TRBV30 and TRBJ2-3 provide the parts outside the CDR3, is SQTIHQWPATLVQPVGSPLSLECTVEGTSNPNLYWYRQAAGRGLQLLFYSVGIGQISSEVPQNLSASRPQDRQFILSSKKLLLSDSGFYLCAWSAGNWASTDTQYFGPGTRLTVL.

This clonotype was seen a handful of times. The chain joins TRBV7-2 to TRBJ2-7; tentatively, D is TRBD2 (5 bases). Germline values: CDR1 SGHTA, CDR2 FQGNSA. V shed 1 base and J shed 1 base, with 11 bases lying between them. CDR3 length: 15 amino acids. The CDR3, as DNA: TGTGCCAGCAGCTTAGTGGTGACGGGGTCCTACGAGCAGTACTTC. Its translation is CASSLVVTGSYEQYF. The full variable domain, with the rest looked up from reference TRBV7-2 and TRBJ2-7, is GAGVSQSPSNKVTEKGKDVELRCDPISGHTALYWYRQSLGQGLEFLIYFQGNSAPDKSGLPSDRFSAERTGGSVSTLTIQRTQQEDSAVYLCASSLVVTGSYEQYFGPGTRLTVT.

This clonotype was counted between two and nine times. The J gene is TRBJ2-7, the V gene TRBV6-6; D is unclear. CDR3 length: 11 residues. Germline V gene lookup returns CDR1 MNHNY and CDR2 SVGAGI (reference sequence). The V end was cut by 4 bases, the J end by 11 bases, with 12 bases between. In nucleotides, the CDR3 is TGTGCCAGCAGTTCTTTGACGGATGAGTACTTC. This codes for CASSSLTDEYF.